This entry concerns a single T cell receptor beta chain. Its target is unknown. This record comes from a study of cytomegalovirus exposure and HLA in healthy donors. Overall study results and limits: According to the study, 160 or so TCR beta chains were cytomegalovirus-associated. In a later analysis, TCR beta V- and J-gene trimming was associated with a missense DCLRE1C variant. Researchers reported in a later analysis that common viral pathogens appeared linked to several top clusters. Later work associated roughly 17,000 TCR beta sequences with HLA alleles at 0.05 false discovery rate.

Primers for the PCR totalled 60 Vbeta and 13 Jbeta. The assay was immunoSEQ multiplex PCR, and TCRdb's table has in-frame clones only and misses some. The repertoire includes about 130,000 clones, roughly 82% of them detected once, and 9.5% to 15% sits in the top ten. V lost 6 bases and J 8 bases, leaving 25 bases between the germline ends. From germline, CDR1 is MDHEN and CDR2 SYDVKM. The CDR3 totals 17 residues. The sample comprised PBMCs. This chain connects TRBV28 to TRBJ1-4, with a possible D match to TRBD1 (5 bases). The TCR was taken from a woman aged 40 to 49 in good health and CMV-seropositive. The CDR3 nucleotides read TGTGCCAGCAGGCCCTCGCGGATGGGACTCCCGTGGGAAAAACTGTTTTTT. This codes for CASRPSRMGLPWEKLFF. The variable domain in full, completed from reference TRBV28 and TRBJ1-4, reads DVKVTQSSRYLVKRTGEKVFLECVQDMDHENMFWYRQDPGLGLRLIYFSYDVKMKEKGDIPEGYSVSREKKERFSLILESASTNQTSMYLCASRPSRMGLPWEKLFFGSGTQLSVL.